This T cell receptor beta chain was recovered during a study of blood T cell repertoires in COVID-19. About the study: COVID-19 samples collected from the United States, Italy and Spain covered acute and convalescent phases. Nucleic acid was either cDNA or gDNA, and it came from T cells, B-cell-depleted T cells, or PBMCs.

Methods used by the authors: Estimation of nucleated cell counts was performed using reference gene primer amplification. Only in-frame clones appear in the TCRdb table, and some are missing; sequencing was by immunoSEQ multiplex PCR. V, J and clone size reflect that table, while D and trimming were determined from the DNA. Of 75,000 to 85,000 clones in the sample, roughly 86% were seen once. Between the trimmed V and J ends, which lost 4 bases and 4 bases, there was a span of 19 bases. CDR1 LGHDT and CDR2 YNNKEL come from the germline V gene (reference sequence). The CDR3 extends over 16 amino acids.

This receptor was taken from a human donor in a cohort sampled during active COVID-19. The sequencing input was peripheral blood. This chain uses TRBV3-1 (or the pseudogene TRBV3-2) with TRBJ1-2; D gene uncertain. The CDR3 loop is CASSRRGRGGVYGYTF. CDR3 nucleotides: TGTGCCAGCAGCCGGCGAGGGCGCGGAGGAGTCTATGGCTACACCTTC.